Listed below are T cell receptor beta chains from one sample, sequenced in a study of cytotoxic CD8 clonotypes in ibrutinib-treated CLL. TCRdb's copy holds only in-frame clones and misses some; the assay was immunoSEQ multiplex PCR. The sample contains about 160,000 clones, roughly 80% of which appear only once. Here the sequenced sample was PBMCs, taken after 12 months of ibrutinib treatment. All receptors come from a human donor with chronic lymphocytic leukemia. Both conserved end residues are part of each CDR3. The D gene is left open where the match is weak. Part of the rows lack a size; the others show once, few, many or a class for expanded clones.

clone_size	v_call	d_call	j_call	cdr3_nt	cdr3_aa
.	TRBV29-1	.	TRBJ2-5	TGCAGCGTTGAATCGGGGGTCGGCGCCAAAGAGACCCAGTACTTC	CSVESGVGAKETQYF
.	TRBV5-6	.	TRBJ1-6	TGTGCCAGCAGCTTGGCCCCAGTCAAAGCCCATGATAATTCACCCCTCCACTTT	CASSLAPVKAHDNSPLHF
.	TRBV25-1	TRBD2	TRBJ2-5	TGTGCCAGCAGTGAATGGCTAGCGGGAGCAGAGACCCAGTACTTC	CASSEWLAGAETQYF
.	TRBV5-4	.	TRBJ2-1	TGTGCCAGCAGCTTGGCTAGTGACAATGAGCAGTTCTTC	CASSLASDNEQFF
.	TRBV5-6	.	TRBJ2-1	TGTGCCAGCAGCTTGGGCAGTCCCTACAATGAGCAGTTCTTC	CASSLGSPYNEQFF
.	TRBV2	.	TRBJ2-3	TGTGCCAGCAGTGAATCCAGCGGGCTGACAGATACGCAGTATTTT	CASSESSGLTDTQYF
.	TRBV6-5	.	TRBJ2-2	TGTGCCAGCGGAAATTGGCGGACCGGGGAGCTGTTTTTT	CASGNWRTGELFF
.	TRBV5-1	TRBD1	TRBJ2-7	TGCGCCAGCAGCAGGCAGGGGGCCCCGGGCCCCTACGAGCAGTACTTC	CASSRQGAPGPYEQYF
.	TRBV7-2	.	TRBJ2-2	TGTGCCAGCAGCTTCGGTGGCAGGACCGGGGAGCTGTTTTTT	CASSFGGRTGELFF
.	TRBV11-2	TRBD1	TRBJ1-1	TGTGCCAGCAGCTCGGGGAGGGGGCGAACTGAAGCTTTCTTT	CASSSGRGRTEAFF
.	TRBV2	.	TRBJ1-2	TGTGCCAGCAGTGCCACAGGGTTAGCTAACTATGGCTACACCTTC	CASSATGLANYGYTF
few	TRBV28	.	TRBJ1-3	TGTGCCAGCAGTTTAAGGGGCAGCTCTGGAAACACCATATATTTT	CASSLRGSSGNTIYF
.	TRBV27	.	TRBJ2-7	TGTGCCAGCAGTCCTCGGTCAGGCTACGAGCAGTACTTC	CASSPRSGYEQYF
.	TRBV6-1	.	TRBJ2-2	TGTGCCAGCAGTAGCTCGGGGACCGGGGAGCTGTTTTTT	CASSSSGTGELFF
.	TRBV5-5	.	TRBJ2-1	TGTGCCAGCAGCTTGGCCGAAGGTTGGTCCTACAATGAGCAGTTCTTC	CASSLAEGWSYNEQFF
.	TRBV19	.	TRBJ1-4	TGTGCCAGTAGTATAGGCAGCCTAGCTCGTAATGAAAAACTGTTTTTT	CASSIGSLARNEKLFF
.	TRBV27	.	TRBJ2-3	TGTGCCAGCAGTCTATATTCGGACAGAGTAGATACAGATACGCAGTATTTT	CASSLYSDRVDTDTQYF
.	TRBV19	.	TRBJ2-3	TGTGCCAGTAGTCCAGAGACTAGCACAGATACGCAGTATTTT	CASSPETSTDTQYF
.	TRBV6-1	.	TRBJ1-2	TGTGCCAGCAGTGTCGGTGGGAGTGGAGGCTACACCTTC	CASSVGGSGGYTF
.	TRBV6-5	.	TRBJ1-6	TGTGCCAGCAGATCCAGTTATAATTCACCCCTCCACTTT	CASRSSYNSPLHF
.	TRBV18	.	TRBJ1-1	TGTGCCAGCTCACCCAGACAGACGAACACTGAAGCTTTCTTT	CASSPRQTNTEAFF
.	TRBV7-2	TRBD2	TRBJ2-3	TGTGCCAGCAGCCCCTGGACTAGCGGGGGAGATACGCAGTATTTT	CASSPWTSGGDTQYF
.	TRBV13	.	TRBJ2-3	TGTGCCAGCAGCCGAACGGGGACTAGCACAGATACGCAGTATTTT	CASSRTGTSTDTQYF
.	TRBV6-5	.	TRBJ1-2	TGTGCCAGCAGTTACTCTCCCAGGGGCGGTGACTATGGCTACACCTTC	CASSYSPRGGDYGYTF
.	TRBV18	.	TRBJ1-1	TGTGCCAGCTCACCATCACAGGGCCCCACTGAAGCTTTCTTT	CASSPSQGPTEAFF
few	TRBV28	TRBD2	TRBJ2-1	TGTGCCAGCAGTTCGGCGGGGGGCAGTTATGAGCAGTTCTTC	CASSSAGGSYEQFF
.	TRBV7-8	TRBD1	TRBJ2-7	TGTGCCAGCAGCTTAGACAGGGGATACGAGCAGTACTTC	CASSLDRGYEQYF
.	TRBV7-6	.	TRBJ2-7	TGTGCCAGCAGCTTAAGGCCCCCCCCGGGCGAGCAGTACTTC	CASSLRPPPGEQYF
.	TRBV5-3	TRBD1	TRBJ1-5	TGTGCCAGAAGCCGCCAAACAGGGGCCAACAATCAGCCCCAGCATTTT	CARSRQTGANNQPQHF
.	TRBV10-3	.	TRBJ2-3	TGTGCCATCAGTGAGTCGGACAGAAGCACAGATACGCAGTATTTT	CAISESDRSTDTQYF
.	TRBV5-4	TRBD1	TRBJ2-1	TGTGCCAGCAGGGCGGACAGGGGCTCCTACAATGAGCAGTTCTTC	CASRADRGSYNEQFF
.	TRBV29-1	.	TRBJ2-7	TGCAGCGTTGCCTCAACTACAGGAAGCCCCATCGAGCAGTACTTC	CSVASTTGSPIEQYF
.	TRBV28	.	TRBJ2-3	TGTGCCAGCAGTCCACTAGTTGGCACGCAGTATTTT	CASSPLVGTQYF
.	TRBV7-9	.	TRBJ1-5	TGTGCCAGCAGCGTGGGCTCTGAGGGGAATCAGCCCCAGCATTTT	CASSVGSEGNQPQHF
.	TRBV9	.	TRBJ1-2	TGTGCCAGCAGCAACCAGTATGGCTACACCTTC	CASSNQYGYTF
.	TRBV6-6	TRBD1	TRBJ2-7	TGTGCCAGCAGCCCCCCCCGAGGGACAGGGAACGAGCAGTACTTC	CASSPPRGTGNEQYF
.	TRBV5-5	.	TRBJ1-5	TGTGCCAGCAGCTTGGGACAGTCTAGGGCCAATCAGCCCCAGCATTTT	CASSLGQSRANQPQHF
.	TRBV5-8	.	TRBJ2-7	TGTGCCAGCAGCTTGAAAACAGACGTAACCTACGAGCAGTACTTC	CASSLKTDVTYEQYF
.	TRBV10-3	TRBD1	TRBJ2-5	TGTGCCATCAGTGAGTCTGAGGGACAGGGGGTCGAGACCCAGTACTTC	CAISESEGQGVETQYF
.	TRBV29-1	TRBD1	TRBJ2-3	TGCAGCGTTGGGGGACAGCGCACAGATACGCAGTATTTT	CSVGGQRTDTQYF
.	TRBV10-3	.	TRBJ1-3	TGTGCCATCAGTGAGTCTGGAGGGGCACGACCCTCTGGAAACACCATATATTTT	CAISESGGARPSGNTIYF
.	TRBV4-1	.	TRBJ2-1	TGCGCCAGCAGCCAAGGTTCGGACGGACGGATGCAGTTCTTC	CASSQGSDGRMQFF
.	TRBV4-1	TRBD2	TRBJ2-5	TGCGCCAGCAGCCAAGATCTGGTAGCGGGGGGTCAAGAGACCCAGTACTTC	CASSQDLVAGGQETQYF
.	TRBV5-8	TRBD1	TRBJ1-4	TGTGCCAGCAGCGGACAGGGGGCCAGATTT	CASSGQGARF
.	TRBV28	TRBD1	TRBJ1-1	TGTGCCAGCAGTTTATTTGCAGGGACAGGAATCCCTGAAGCTTTCTTT	CASSLFAGTGIPEAFF
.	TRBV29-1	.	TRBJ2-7	TGCAGCGTGAGGGGCAGGGGTACCTACGAGCAGTACTTC	CSVRGRGTYEQYF
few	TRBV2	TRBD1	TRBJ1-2	TGTGCCAGCAGTAGAGACAGGGTGTATGGCTACACCTTC	CASSRDRVYGYTF
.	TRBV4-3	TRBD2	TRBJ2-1	TGCGCCAGCAGCCAAGATCTCGGGACTAACAATGAGCAGTTCTTC	CASSQDLGTNNEQFF
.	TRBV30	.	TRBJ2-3	TGTGCCTGCAGCCGGTCCTTGCGCACAGATACGCAGTATTTT	CACSRSLRTDTQYF
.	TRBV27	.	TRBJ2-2	TGTGCCAGCAGTTTACCTCGAACGTCCGGGGAGCTGTTTTTT	CASSLPRTSGELFF
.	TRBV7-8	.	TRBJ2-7	TGTGCCAGCAGCTTAGCAGGTGACAGCACCTACGAGCAGTACTTC	CASSLAGDSTYEQYF
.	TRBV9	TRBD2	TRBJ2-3	TGTGCCAGCAGCGTAGTGCTGGGAGCGGGGACAGATACGCAGTATTTT	CASSVVLGAGTDTQYF
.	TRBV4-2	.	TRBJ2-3	TGTGCCAGCAGCCAACAAGCGGGCAGGGGGGATGGAGATACGCAGTATTTT	CASSQQAGRGDGDTQYF
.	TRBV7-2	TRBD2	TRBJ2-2	TGTGCCATACCTAGCGGAGCCCTCAACACCGGGGAGCTGTTTTTT	CAIPSGALNTGELFF